This TCR beta chain was found in a study of blood T cell repertoires in COVID-19. Turning to the study itself: Spain, Italy and the United States supplied samples that represented acute and convalescent COVID-19. Sources were T cells, B-cell-depleted T cells, or PBMCs; the material itself was cDNA or gDNA.

Per the germline V gene, CDR1 is MNHNS and CDR2 is SASEGT. This CDR3 has 13 amino acids. The ends were cut back, 3 bases at V and 2 bases at J, with 8 bases in the middle. Per the study methods: Scientists estimated how many nucleated cells there were by amplifying reference gene primers. Generated by immunoSEQ multiplex PCR, the TCRdb table keeps only in-frame clones and is missing some. V and J calls and clone size are copied from that table; D and trimming were computed from the DNA. This table has 200,000 to 250,000 clones, less than 90% appearing once. Input material: peripheral blood. The rearrangement uses TRBV6-1 and TRBJ2-7; D not resolved. This TCR came from a woman of 80 years or more with active or convalescent COVID-19. CDR3: CASSEQETYEQYF. The CDR3 DNA is TGTGCCAGCAGTGAGCAGGAAACCTACGAGCAGTACTTC.